The TCR beta chain described here comes from a study of radiotherapy plus CTLA-4 blockade in lung cancer. The study, taken as a whole, reports: Subsequent to radiotherapy plus ipilimumab, tumor-derived TCR clones underwent expansion in blood.

Comment on this clone: Its antigen is undetermined.

Here immunoSEQ multiplex PCR was the method, and the copy in TCRdb shows in-frame clones only, minus some. Altogether 45,000 to 60,000 clones are present, roughly 83% being singletons, with the ten largest covering 7.5% to 9.5%. V was shortened by 2 bases and J by 3 bases, with 13 bases between the two germline ends. There are 15 residues in the CDR3. Germline loops: CDR1 MNHEY, CDR2 SVGAGI. This clonotype originated in a human donor with non-small cell lung cancer who had a complete response to radiotherapy plus ipilimumab. Sequences were derived from peripheral blood, sampled from a patient treated with radiotherapy plus ipilimumab. This chain connects TRBV6-5 to TRBJ1-1, with no clear D. CDR3 protein: CASSYRGGGDTEAFF. The DNA for the CDR3 is TGTGCCAGCAGTTACCGGGGTGGCGGGGACACTGAAGCTTTCTTT.